This entry describes one T cell receptor (beta chain). Its antigen remains unidentified. The CDR3 is made up of 13 amino acids. V shed 5 bases and J 2 bases; nucleotides not matched to a gene: 2. The germline gives CDR1 LGHNT, CDR2 FRNRAP. The entry originates in a study of T cell responses to AZD1222 COVID-19 vaccine. Here immunoSEQ multiplex PCR was the method, and the copy in TCRdb shows in-frame clones only, minus some. This table holds 150,000 to 200,000 clones, around 93% found once. Study-level findings and limits: Spike-wide coverage was observed for vaccine-associated CD4 TCRs, with dominant responses at 160-218 and 743-854. Repertoires were collected only later (after the peak T cell response had occurred).

Sample: peripheral blood, taken on day 0 of AZD1222 vaccination. This sequence joins TRBV12-5 and TRBJ2-5, with 7 positions matching TRBD1. The receptor was derived from an adult in good health. CDR3 in amino acids: CASGRDRQETQYF. The DNA of the CDR3 is TGTGCTAGTGGTCGGGACAGACAAGAGACCCAGTACTTC.